This TCR beta chain was found in a study of STAT5B mutations in CD4+ large granular lymphocyte leukemia. Study-wide points: Main leukemic clonotypes were patient-specific, but approximately 27% appeared at low frequency elsewhere. Top patient clones used TRBV06 genes more often: 8/27 versus 2/35 in controls.

This CDR3 comprises 14 residues. The V gene lost 6 bases and the J gene lost 4 bases, with 15 bases spanning the gap. The germline V gene has CDR1 MNHEY and CDR2 SMNVEV (reference sequence). In the case of this clone: Its specificity is unknown.

The assay was run at survey level. Data came from immunoSEQ multiplex PCR; TCRdb stores just in-frame clones and leaves some out. Here the sample spans 20,000 to 25,000 clones, roughly 70% being singletons. Control samples were healthy donors' buffy coats. The receptor was isolated from a human donor in good health. This chain connects TRBV27 to TRBJ1-2; the D gene is possibly TRBD1 (5 bases). Sequencing used CD4+ T cells from blood buffy coats. This chain's CDR3 is CASRPVGVFYGYTF. CDR3 coding DNA: TGTGCCAGCAGGCCCGTGGGGGTATTCTATGGCTACACCTTC.